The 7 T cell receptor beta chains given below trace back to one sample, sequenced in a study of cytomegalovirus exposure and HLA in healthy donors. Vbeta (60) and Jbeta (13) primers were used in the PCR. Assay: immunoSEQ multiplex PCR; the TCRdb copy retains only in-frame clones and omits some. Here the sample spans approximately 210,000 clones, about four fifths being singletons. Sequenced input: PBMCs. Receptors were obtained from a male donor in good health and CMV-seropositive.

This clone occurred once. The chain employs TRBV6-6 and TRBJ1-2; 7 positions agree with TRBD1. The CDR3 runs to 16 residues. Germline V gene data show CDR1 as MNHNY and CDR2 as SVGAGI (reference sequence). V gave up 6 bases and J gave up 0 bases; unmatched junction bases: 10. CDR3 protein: CASRRPGTDTNYGYTF. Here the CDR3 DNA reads TGTGCCAGCAGGCGACCCGGGACAGACACTAACTATGGCTACACCTTC.

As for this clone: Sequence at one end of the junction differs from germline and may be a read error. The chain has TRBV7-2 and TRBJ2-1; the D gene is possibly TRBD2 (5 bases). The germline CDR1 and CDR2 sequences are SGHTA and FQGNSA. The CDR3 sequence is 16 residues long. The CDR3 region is CASSLAAPSSYNEQFF. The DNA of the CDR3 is TGTGCCAGCAGCCTAGCCGCTCCGAGCTCCTACAATGAGCAGTTCTTC.

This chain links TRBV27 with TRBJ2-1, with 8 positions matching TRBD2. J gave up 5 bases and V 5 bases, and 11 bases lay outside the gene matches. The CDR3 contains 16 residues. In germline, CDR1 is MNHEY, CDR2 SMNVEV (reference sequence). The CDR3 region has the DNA TGTGCCAGCAGTCCCACCGGGACTAGAGATAACAATGAGCAGTTCTTC. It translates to CASSPTGTRDNNEQFF.

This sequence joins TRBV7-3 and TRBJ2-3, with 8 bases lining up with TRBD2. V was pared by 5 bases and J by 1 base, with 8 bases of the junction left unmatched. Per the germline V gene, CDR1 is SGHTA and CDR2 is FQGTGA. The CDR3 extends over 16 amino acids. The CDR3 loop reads CASSPISAGGTDTQYF. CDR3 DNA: TGTGCCAGCAGCCCCATCTCAGCGGGAGGCACAGATACGCAGTATTTT. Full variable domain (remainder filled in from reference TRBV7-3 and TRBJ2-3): GAGVSQTPSNKVTEKGKYVELRCDPISGHTALYWYRQSLGQGPEFLIYFQGTGAADDSGLPNDRFFAVRPEGSVSTLKIQRTERGDSAVYLCASSPISAGGTDTQYFGPGTRLTVL.

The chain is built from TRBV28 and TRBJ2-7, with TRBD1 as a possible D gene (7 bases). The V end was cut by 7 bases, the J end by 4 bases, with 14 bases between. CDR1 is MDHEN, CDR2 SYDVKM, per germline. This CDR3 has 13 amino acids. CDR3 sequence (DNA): TGTGCCAGCAACCTACAGGGGAGGTACGAGCAGTACTTC. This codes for CASNLQGRYEQYF.

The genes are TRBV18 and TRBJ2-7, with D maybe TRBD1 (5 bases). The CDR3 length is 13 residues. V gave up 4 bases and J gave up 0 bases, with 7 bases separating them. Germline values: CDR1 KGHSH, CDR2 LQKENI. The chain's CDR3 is CASSLQDSYEQYF. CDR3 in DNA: TGTGCCAGCTCACTACAGGACTCCTACGAGCAGTACTTC.

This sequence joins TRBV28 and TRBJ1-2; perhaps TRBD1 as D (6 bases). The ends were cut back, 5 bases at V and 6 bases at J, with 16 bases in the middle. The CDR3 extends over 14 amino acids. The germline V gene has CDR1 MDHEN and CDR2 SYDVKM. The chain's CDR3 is CASSPQGRTDGYTF. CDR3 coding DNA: TGTGCCAGCAGTCCCCAGGGGCGGACGGATGGCTACACCTTC.